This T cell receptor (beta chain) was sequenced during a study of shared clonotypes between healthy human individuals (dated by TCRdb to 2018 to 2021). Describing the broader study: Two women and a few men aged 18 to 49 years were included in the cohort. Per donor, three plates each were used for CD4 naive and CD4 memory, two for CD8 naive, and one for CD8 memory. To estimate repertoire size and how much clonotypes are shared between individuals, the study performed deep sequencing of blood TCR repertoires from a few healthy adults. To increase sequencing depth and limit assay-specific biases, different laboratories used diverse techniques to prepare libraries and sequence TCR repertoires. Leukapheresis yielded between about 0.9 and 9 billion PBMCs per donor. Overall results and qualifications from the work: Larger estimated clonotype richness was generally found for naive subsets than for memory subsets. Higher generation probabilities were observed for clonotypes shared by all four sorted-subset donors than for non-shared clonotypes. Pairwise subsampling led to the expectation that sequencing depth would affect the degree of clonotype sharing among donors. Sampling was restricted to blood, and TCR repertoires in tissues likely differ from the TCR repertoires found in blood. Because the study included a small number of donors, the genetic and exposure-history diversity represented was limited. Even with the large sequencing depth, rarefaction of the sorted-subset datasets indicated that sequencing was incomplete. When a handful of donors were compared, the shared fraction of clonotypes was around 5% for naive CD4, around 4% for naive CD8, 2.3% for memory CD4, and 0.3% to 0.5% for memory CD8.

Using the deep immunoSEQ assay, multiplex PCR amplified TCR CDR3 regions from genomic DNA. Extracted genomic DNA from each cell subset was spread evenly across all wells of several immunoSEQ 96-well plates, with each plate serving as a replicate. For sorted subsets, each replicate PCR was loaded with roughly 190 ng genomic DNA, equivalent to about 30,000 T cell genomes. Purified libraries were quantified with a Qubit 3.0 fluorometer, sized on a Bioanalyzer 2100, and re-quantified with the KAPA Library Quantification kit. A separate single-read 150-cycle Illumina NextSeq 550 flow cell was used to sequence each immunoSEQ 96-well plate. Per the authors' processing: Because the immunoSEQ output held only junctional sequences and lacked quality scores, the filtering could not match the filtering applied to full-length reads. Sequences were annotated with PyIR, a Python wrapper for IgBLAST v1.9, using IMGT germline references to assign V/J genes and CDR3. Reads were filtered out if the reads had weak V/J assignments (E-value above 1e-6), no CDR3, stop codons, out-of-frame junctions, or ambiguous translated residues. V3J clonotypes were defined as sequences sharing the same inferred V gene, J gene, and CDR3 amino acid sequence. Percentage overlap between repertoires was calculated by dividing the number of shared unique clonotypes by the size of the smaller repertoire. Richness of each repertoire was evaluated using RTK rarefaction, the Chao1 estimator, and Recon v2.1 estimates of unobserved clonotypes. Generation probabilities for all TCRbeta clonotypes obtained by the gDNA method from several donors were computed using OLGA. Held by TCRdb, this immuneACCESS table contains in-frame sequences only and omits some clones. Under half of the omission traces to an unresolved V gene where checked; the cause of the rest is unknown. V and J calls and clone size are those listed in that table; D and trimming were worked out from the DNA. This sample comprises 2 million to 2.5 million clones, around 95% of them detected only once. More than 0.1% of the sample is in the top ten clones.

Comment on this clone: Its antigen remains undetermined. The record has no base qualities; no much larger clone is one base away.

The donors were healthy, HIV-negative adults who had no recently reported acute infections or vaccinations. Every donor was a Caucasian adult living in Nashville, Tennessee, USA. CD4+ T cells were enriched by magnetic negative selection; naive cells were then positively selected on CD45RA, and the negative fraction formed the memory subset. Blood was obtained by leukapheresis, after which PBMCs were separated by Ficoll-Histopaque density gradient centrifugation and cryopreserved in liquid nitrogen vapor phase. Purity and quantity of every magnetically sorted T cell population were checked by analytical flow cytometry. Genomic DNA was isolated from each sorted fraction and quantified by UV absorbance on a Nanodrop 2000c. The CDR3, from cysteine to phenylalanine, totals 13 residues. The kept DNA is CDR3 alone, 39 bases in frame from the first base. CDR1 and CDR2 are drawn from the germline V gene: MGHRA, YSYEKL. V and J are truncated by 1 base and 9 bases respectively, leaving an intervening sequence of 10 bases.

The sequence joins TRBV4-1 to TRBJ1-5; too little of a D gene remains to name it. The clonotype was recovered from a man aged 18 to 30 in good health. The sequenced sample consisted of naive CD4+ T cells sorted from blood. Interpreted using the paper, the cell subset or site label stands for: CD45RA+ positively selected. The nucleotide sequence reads TGCGCCAGCAGCCAAGTATTATTGGCGCCCCAGCATTTT. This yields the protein CASSQVLLAPQHF.